This section outlines one T cell receptor beta chain sequence together with its context. One junction end does not reproduce the germline sequence, and a read error may be involved. This sample is part of a study of cytomegalovirus exposure and HLA in healthy donors. Nominally healthy donors provided the samples, though records likely missed some immune exposures. CDR3 length: 11 amino acids. Looked up from germline, CDR1 is MDHEN and CDR2 is SYDVKM. Use of 60 Vbeta and 13 Jbeta primers characterized the PCR. Per the authors' pipeline: The authors later counted roughly 87 million unique TCR beta chains, about 11 million of them shared. Repertoires were generated with immunoSEQ multiplex PCR, while TCRdb's copy carries only in-frame clones and drops some. That table is the source of V, J and clone size, and D and trimming were worked out from the DNA. Of over 100,000 clones in the sample, approximately 80% were seen once.

The V and J genes are TRBV28 and TRBJ1-5; D possibly corresponds to TRBD1 (5 bases). The sample comprised PBMCs. This TCR was recovered from a woman aged 40 to 49 in good health and CMV-seronegative. DNA of the CDR3: TGTGCCAGCATTGGGGGGGGTCGATGTTTTTTT. Its protein product is CASIGGGRCFF.